This T cell receptor (beta chain) came from a study of cytotoxic CD8 clonotypes in ibrutinib-treated CLL (dated by TCRdb to the early 2020s). Some background on the complete study: In this cohort, approximately 15 patients were treatment-naive and ten to eleven were relapsed/refractory, while some 18 had unmutated IGHV. Cryopreserved peripheral blood mononuclear cells were obtained prior to treatment, at the time of response, and at either disease progression or sustained remission. Samples averaged about 260,000 productive templates and more than 85,000 productive rearrangements. Responses were partial in approximately 24 patients and complete in 2; after median about 63 months follow-up, roughly 14 stayed in remission and some twelve progressed. Samples at response were collected after a median of roughly 13 months of treatment, with a range of about 6 to 36 months. All remission and progressive disease samples were collected while patients were still receiving ibrutinib. Of the approximately 90 participants in the trial, roughly 25 had longitudinal samples available. Points the paper makes about the study in general: Public clonotypes were rare and either shrank or stayed stable during treatment, and the rise in clonality at ibrutinib response reflected expansion of private clonotypes. Clonality increased at ibrutinib response, stayed stable in sustained remission, and fell back toward baseline at progression. Baseline clonality was found to be higher than that of age-matched healthy donors and was strongly correlated with circulating CD8+ T-cell counts. Sampling times were not matched between sustained-remission and progressing patients, and lymph node repertoires were not studied.

This clone has a handful of counts. What antigen it recognizes has not been identified. Base qualities are not recorded, but no much larger clone differs from it by a single base. The CDR3 measures 14 amino acids from cysteine to phenylalanine. Just CDR3 DNA is preserved here, 42 bases in frame from base 1. Trimming at the junction amounts to 2 bases on V and 2 bases on J, and the germline ends lie 9 bases apart. Looking up the germline V gene (reference sequence) yields CDR1 LNHDA and CDR2 SQIVND. A MiSeq instrument was used for deep resolution sequencing, which targeted depths ranging from 1 in 1 million up to 1 in 200,000 T cells, with coverage averaging 10x for each clonotype. The immunoSEQ hsTCRB Kit was used to generate the TCR beta libraries. As for the original processing: Data were analyzed with ImmunoSEQ Data Assistant and ImmunoSEQ Analyzer, with V, D and J genes assigned per IMGT definitions. Clonality, with values ranging from 0 to 1, was calculated as one minus the normalized Shannon entropy of productive rearrangement frequencies. Public clonotype analysis was restricted to overrepresented clonotypes comprising at least 0.05% of each patient's repertoire. Some 12 age-matched healthy donor repertoires from immuneACCESS served as clonality controls. The source is immuneACCESS, and TCRdb retained only in-frame sequences with V and J called. Part of the clones is not carried over; for the studies checked, unresolved V genes explain less than half of this, and the remainder is unexplained. That table gives V, J and clone size, and the DNA gave D and trimming. Across this sample there are nearly 300,000 clones, with approximately 76% seen only once. The ten top clones hold about 5.3% of the sample.

Taken with the paper, the label for time point translates to: progressive disease on ibrutinib. Roughly 2 micrograms of genomic DNA were extracted from cryopreserved PBMCs for TCR beta library preparation. High-throughput TCR beta sequencing was performed on longitudinal blood samples from CLL patients receiving ibrutinib monotherapy. Patients were enrolled in a phase 2 open-label single-center ibrutinib monotherapy trial. The source was PBMCs, collected at disease progression, from a patient treated with ibrutinib. Rearrangement joined TRBV19 to TRBJ1-2; possibly the D gene is TRBD1, per 6 matching bases. This sequence was found in a human donor with chronic lymphocytic leukemia. The CDR3 is CASSINRENYGYTF. The DNA reads as follows: TGTGCCAGTAGTATAAACAGGGAAAACTATGGCTACACCTTC.